These T cell receptor beta chains were read from a single sample in a study of OX40 agonist ivuxolimab in advanced cancers. This table comes from immunoSEQ multiplex PCR, and its TCRdb copy is limited to in-frame clones, with some not included. The table has some 16,000 clones, approximately 85% seen once; the top ten hold about 29%. The sample in question was CD4+ or CD8+ T cells sorted from blood, obtained in a trial of the OX40 agonist ivuxolimab. Receptors originate from an adult with an advanced solid tumor such as melanoma, head and neck, liver or kidney cancer. Each CDR3 is given with its conserved first and last residue. The D gene is left open where the match is weak. Only part of the rows carry a size: once, few, many, or a class if the clone is expanded.

once	TRBV5-6	TRBD1	TRBJ2-7	TGTGCCAGCAGCTTGGCCCAGGGACAGGGAACCTACGAGCAGTACTTC	CASSLAQGQGTYEQYF
-	TRBV27	-	TRBJ2-3	TGTGCCAGCAGTTTTTCTTTGGGCGCAGTCCCGAGGGGAGATACGCAGTATTTT	CASSFSLGAVPRGDTQYF
once	TRBV28	TRBD1	TRBJ1-3	TGTGCCAGCAGTTCGACAGGGTCTGGAAACACCATATATTTT	CASSSTGSGNTIYF
-	TRBV27	TRBD2	TRBJ2-7	TGTGCCAGCAGTTTATCACGGGGACTAGCGGGGCTCTACGAGCAGTACTTC	CASSLSRGLAGLYEQYF
-	TRBV4-3	-	TRBJ2-4	TGCGCCAGCAGCCAAGAGGGGTCTTTATCAGCCCTGGGGGACATTCAGTACTTC	CASSQEGSLSALGDIQYF
-	TRBV5-6	TRBD1	TRBJ1-5	TGTGCCAGCACCCAAGGGACAGGACATAGCAATCAGCCCCAGCATTTT	CASTQGTGHSNQPQHF
-	TRBV15	TRBD2	TRBJ2-7	TGTGCCACCAGCCTAACTAGCGGGGTTTCCTACGAGCAGTACTTC	CATSLTSGVSYEQYF
once	TRBV10-3	-	TRBJ2-7	TGTGCCACCGCAGGCGCCTTCTCCTACGAGCAGTACTTC	CATAGAFSYEQYF
-	TRBV9	TRBD2	TRBJ2-3	TGTGCCAGCAGCGCCCCTAGCGGGAGAGAGACAGATACGCAGTATTTT	CASSAPSGRETDTQYF
-	TRBV11-3	TRBD2	TRBJ2-1	TGTGCCAGCAGCTTACTAGCGGGGGGGTACAATGAGCAGTTCTTC	CASSLLAGGYNEQFF
-	TRBV7-9	-	TRBJ2-7	TGTGCCAGCAGCTACAACCCGAGGACACCAGCAGTCTACGAGCAGTACTTC	CASSYNPRTPAVYEQYF
-	TRBV27	-	TRBJ2-1	TGTGCCAGCAGTGGGGGCCCAGGATCCTACAATGAGCAGTTCTTC	CASSGGPGSYNEQFF
-	TRBV30	-	TRBJ1-2	TGTGCCTCTACATCCGCGGTAGCAGATGGCTACACCTTC	CASTSAVADGYTF
once	TRBV19	TRBD2	TRBJ2-7	TGTGCCAGTAGTACGTACCCTCCCACCGGGACTAGCGGGAACGAGCAGTACTTC	CASSTYPPTGTSGNEQYF
-	TRBV7-9	-	TRBJ1-1	TGTGCCAGCAGCCCCGGTGGGGCTGAAGCTTTCTTT	CASSPGGAEAFF
-	TRBV11-3	TRBD1	TRBJ1-1	TGTGCCAGCAGCCTGGGACAGCCGAACAGCGCTGAAGCTTTCTTT	CASSLGQPNSAEAFF
-	TRBV5-5	TRBD1	TRBJ2-1	TGTGCCAGCAGCTTGGCCTACAGGGGGTACAATGAGCAGTTCTTC	CASSLAYRGYNEQFF
few	TRBV27	TRBD2	TRBJ2-7	TGTGCCAGCAGACGAGAGCGGACTAGCGCCTACGAGCAGTACTTC	CASRRERTSAYEQYF